Following are 5 T cell receptor beta chains from one sample sequenced in a study of regulatory T cells in long-lasting Graves disease. The sample's time point: newly diagnosed GD, antithyroid drugs for less than 3 months. After RNA was extracted from PBMCs, the TCR library was made from it. Combining iRepertoire HTBI primers with Arm-PCR of CDR3 regions, the authors built TCR beta libraries. TCRdb independently ran MiXCR on the multiplex PCR reads; one entry per CDR3 protein. The sample comprises roughly 420,000 distinct CDR3 sequences, roughly 15% of which are singletons, and roughly a sixth rests with the top ten. The data also belong to a second study, concerning T cells in Graves' hyperthyroidism and ophthalmopathy.

The sequences come from peripheral blood mononuclear cells (PBMCs), collected at new diagnosis, from a patient treated with antithyroid drugs. Every receptor here comes from a woman between 45 and 65 years old with Graves disease.

This clonotype was recorded at least ten times. This chain uses TRBV28 with TRBJ1-5; TRBD1 matches 9 bases. Germline loops: CDR1 MDHEN, CDR2 SYDVKM. Germline trimming cut 6 bases from V and 4 bases from J; bases unmatched to any gene: 10. The CDR3 is 16 residues long. The DNA of the CDR3 is TGTGCCAGCAGCGAACAGGGACAGGGCTTTAATCAGCCCCAGCATTTT. The encoded protein is CASSEQGQGFNQPQHF.

This clonotype has a handful of counts. With a much larger clone just one base away, this may be a read error. The rearrangement links TRBV28 to TRBJ2-3; 14 bases agree with TRBD2. The end of the DNA fits TRBJ2-7 better, so the J call may be wrong. The germline gives CDR1 MDHEN, CDR2 SYDVKM. This CDR3 region has 17 residues. This CDR3 is CASPSPGLAGEGSEQYF. The CDR3 DNA reads TGTGCCAGCCCCTCCCCGGGACTAGCGGGAGAAGGATCCGAGCAGTACTTC.

This clonotype was counted a few times. The V gene is TRBV5-7, the J gene TRBJ2-6; 9 bases map to TRBD2. TRBV5-7 is an ORF, with its function uncertain. Unmatched junction bases numbered 4, after V lost 4 bases and J lost 2 bases. The CDR3 sequence is 16 residues long. In nucleotides, the CDR3 is TGTGCCAGCAGCCCTCGCGGGGGGGCTGGGGCCAACGTCCTGACTTTC. Translating it yields CASSPRGGAGANVLTF.

As concerns this clonotype: Since a far larger clone is one base different, this is likely a read error. The CDR3 region has the DNA TGTGCCAGCTCACCTCCGGGACAGGGGCGATACAATGAGCAGTACTTC. Its translation is CASSPPGQGRYNEQYF. This chain uses TRBV18 with TRBJ2-5; 10 bases are a match to TRBD1. CDR1 and CDR2 (germline): KGHSH, LQKENI. With 3 bases clipped from V and 11 bases from J, the junction kept 15 bases outside the gene matches. There are 16 residues in the CDR3.

This clonotype appeared many times. The chain is built from TRBV12-3 or TRBV12-4 and TRBJ1-5, with 7 positions matching TRBD1. This CDR3 spans 12 amino acids. V dropped 6 bases and J dropped 7; count of bases not matched to a gene: 3. CDR3 coding DNA: TGTGCCAGCAGGCTACAGGGGCAGCCCCAGCATTTT. Encoded protein: CASRLQGQPQHF.